The 5 T cell receptor beta chains below come from one sample, sequenced in a study of memory B cells and T cells in multiple sclerosis. The repertoire was sequenced with immunoSEQ multiplex PCR; TCRdb's copy has only in-frame clones and lacks some. The table records roughly 14,000 clones, around 70% of them present only once. Sequencing was done on a sample of memory (CD45RO+) CD4+ T cells from blood. These receptors all stem from a human donor with multiple sclerosis.

The V gene is TRBV30, the J gene TRBJ1-5; 12 positions match TRBD1. The germline gives CDR1 GTSNPN, CDR2 SVGIG (reference sequence). The V and J ends lost 3 bases and 7 bases, in that order; junction bases with no gene match: 1. The CDR3 spans 13 residues. The CDR3 region is CAWRGQGAQPQHF. In DNA form, the CDR3 reads TGTGCCTGGAGGGGACAGGGGGCACAGCCCCAGCATTTT.

This sequence joins TRBV6-5 and TRBJ2-5, with D maybe TRBD1 (5 bases). The germline gives CDR1 MNHEY, CDR2 SVGAGI. The CDR3 has 13 residues. V was trimmed by 2 bases and J by 5 bases, leaving 9 bases between them. The CDR3 region is CASSYQGSETQYF. CDR3 DNA: TGTGCCAGCAGTTACCAGGGATCGGAGACCCAGTACTTC.

The chain carries TRBV6-1 and TRBJ1-2; 9 bases match TRBD1. The trim removed 7 bases at V and 6 bases at J, leaving 6 bases unmatched. The CDR3 has 13 amino acids. Germline CDR1 reads MNHNS; CDR2 reads SASEGT. CDR3 loop: CASKGTGRNGYTF. CDR3 bases: TGTGCCAGCAAAGGGACAGGGAGGAATGGCTACACCTTC.

The J gene is TRBJ2-7, the V gene TRBV5-6; 9 bases align to TRBD1. Germline CDR1 and CDR2: SGHDT and YYEEEE. The J segment lost 5 bases and the V segment lost 1 base, leaving 7 bases of the junction unmatched. The CDR3 covers 15 residues. CDR3: CASSLPGTGSHEQYF. DNA of the CDR3: TGTGCCAGCAGCTTGCCGGGGACAGGGTCCCACGAGCAGTACTTC.

This clone was found once. CDR3 sequence reads: CASSVDQRGGNEQFF. CDR3 in DNA: TGTGCCAGCAGCGTAGACCAGCGGGGGGGCAATGAGCAGTTCTTC. The rearrangement uses TRBV9 and TRBJ2-1; 10 nucleotides line up with TRBD2. The CDR3 runs 15 residues. In germline, CDR1 is SGDLS, CDR2 YYNGEE. The junction had 3 bases not matched to a gene; V was cut back by 0 bases and J by 6 bases.